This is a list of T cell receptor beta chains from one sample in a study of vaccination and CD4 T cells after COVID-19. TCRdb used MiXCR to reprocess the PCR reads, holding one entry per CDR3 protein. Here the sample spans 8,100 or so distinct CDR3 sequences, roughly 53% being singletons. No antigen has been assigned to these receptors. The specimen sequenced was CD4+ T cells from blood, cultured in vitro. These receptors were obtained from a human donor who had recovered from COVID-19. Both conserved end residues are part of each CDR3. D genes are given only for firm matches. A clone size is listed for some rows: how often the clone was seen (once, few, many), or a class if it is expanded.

CDR3 protein: CASSAAGGEQYF
CDR3 DNA: TGTGCCAGCAGCGCCGCGGGCGGCGAGCAGTACTTC
D gene: -
clone size: -
J gene: TRBJ2-7
V gene: TRBV7-9

CDR3 protein: CATSGRQRSGYTF
CDR3 DNA: TGTGCCACCAGTGGGCGGCAGCGCTCTGGCTACACCTTC
D gene: -
clone size: -
J gene: TRBJ1-2
V gene: TRBV24-1

CDR3 protein: CASSWRGAGNTIYF
CDR3 DNA: TGTGCCAGCAGCTGGAGGGGAGCTGGAAACACCATATATTTT
D gene: -
clone size: few
J gene: TRBJ1-3
V gene: TRBV11-2

CDR3 protein: CASSGDIPNYGYTF
CDR3 DNA: TGTGCCAGCAGTGGGGACATCCCCAACTATGGCTACACCTTC
D gene: -
clone size: -
J gene: TRBJ1-2
V gene: TRBV28

CDR3 protein: CASSLEGGELFF
CDR3 DNA: TGTGCTAGCAGCTTAGAGGGAGGGGAGCTGTTTTTT
D gene: -
clone size: -
J gene: TRBJ2-2
V gene: TRBV7-7

CDR3 protein: CASSRPGTGNGYTF
CDR3 DNA: TGCGCCAGCAGCCGGCCCGGGACAGGGAATGGCTACACCTTC
D gene: TRBD1
clone size: -
J gene: TRBJ1-2
V gene: TRBV4-1

CDR3 protein: CSAVPGTGLREQYF
CDR3 DNA: TGCAGTGCCGTTCCTGGGACAGGGTTAAGGGAGCAGTACTTC
D gene: TRBD1
clone size: -
J gene: TRBJ2-7
V gene: TRBV20-1

CDR3 protein: CASSPRTGWSTEAFF
CDR3 DNA: TGTGCCAGCAGTCCGAGGACAGGGTGGAGCACTGAAGCTTTCTTT
D gene: TRBD1
clone size: -
J gene: TRBJ1-1
V gene: TRBV27

CDR3 protein: CATTDRATKLFF
CDR3 DNA: TGTGCCACCACGGACAGGGCGACGAAACTGTTTTTT
D gene: TRBD1
clone size: few
J gene: TRBJ1-4
V gene: TRBV10-3

CDR3 protein: CASSSQGLNTEAFF
CDR3 DNA: TGTGCCAGCAGCTCCCAGGGGTTGAACACTGAAGCTTTCTTT
D gene: -
clone size: -
J gene: TRBJ1-1
V gene: TRBV11-3